This TCR beta chain comes out of a study of post-analysis software for immune sequencing data. Study as a whole: Recorded subtypes: relapsing-remitting, secondary progressive, progressive-relapsing; some patients unannotated.

The TCR beta cDNA libraries contained unique molecular identifiers. The T cell input of roughly 0.95 to 11 million gave about half a million cDNA molecules. TCRdb re-called the PCR reads through MiXCR, storing one row per CDR3 protein. The sample has 700,000 to 800,000 distinct CDR3 sequences; around 27% are singletons. This clonotype was counted only a few times. Antigen specificity is unknown. The CDR3 has 15 residues. V lost 2 bases, J lost 1 base, and 12 bases lay in between. From germline, CDR1 is SGDLS and CDR2 YYNGEE. Study-level points and caveats: Controls had significantly higher normalized Chao1 diversity than multiple sclerosis patients. Samples sharing a preparation batch grouped tightly together when assessed by F measure. Compared with controls, patients had more of about five TRBV segments, including TRBV5-6, TRBV5-1 and TRBV20-1.

The receptor's source is a girl aged 5 to 17 with multiple sclerosis. The sequencing input was blood. The J gene is TRBJ1-1, the V gene TRBV9; maybe TRBD1 (6 bases). The CDR3 sequence: CASSVGGRENTEAFF. The CDR3 bases are TGTGCCAGCAGCGTCGGGGGGCGGGAGAACACTGAAGCTTTCTTT.